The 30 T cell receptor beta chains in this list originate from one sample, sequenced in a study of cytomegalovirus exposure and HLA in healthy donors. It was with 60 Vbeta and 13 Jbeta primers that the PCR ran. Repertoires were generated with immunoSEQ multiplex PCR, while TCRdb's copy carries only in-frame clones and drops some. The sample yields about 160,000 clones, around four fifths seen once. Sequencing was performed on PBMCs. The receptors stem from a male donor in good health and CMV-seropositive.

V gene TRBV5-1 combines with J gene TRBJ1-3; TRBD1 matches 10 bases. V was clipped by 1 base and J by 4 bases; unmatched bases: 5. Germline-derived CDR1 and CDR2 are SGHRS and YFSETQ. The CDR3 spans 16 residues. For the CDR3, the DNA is TGCGCCAGCAGCTTGTCCGGGACAGGGGCAGGAAACACCATATATTTT. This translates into CASSLSGTGAGNTIYF.

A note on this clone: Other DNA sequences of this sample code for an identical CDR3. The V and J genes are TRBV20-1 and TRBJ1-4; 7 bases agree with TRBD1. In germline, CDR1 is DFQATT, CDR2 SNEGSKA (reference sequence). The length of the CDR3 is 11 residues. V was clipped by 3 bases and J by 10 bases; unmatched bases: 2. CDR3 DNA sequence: TGCAGTGCTAGCCCAGGGGGAAAACTGTTTTTT. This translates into CSASPGGKLFF.

CDR3: CASSRGGGDYGYTF. CDR3 coding DNA: TGCGCCAGCAGCCGGGGTGGGGGGGACTATGGCTACACCTTC. The J gene is TRBJ1-2, the V gene TRBV4-3, with TRBD1 as a possible D gene (5 bases). The CDR3 is 14 residues long. V was clipped by 4 bases and J by 3 bases, with 12 bases between them. The germline gives CDR1 LGHNA, CDR2 YSLEER.

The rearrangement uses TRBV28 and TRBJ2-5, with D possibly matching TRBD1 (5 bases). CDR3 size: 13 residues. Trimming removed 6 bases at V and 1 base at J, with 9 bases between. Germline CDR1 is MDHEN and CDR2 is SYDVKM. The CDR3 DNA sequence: TGTGCCAGCAGCCCTGGGGCCCAAGAGACCCAGTACTTC. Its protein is CASSPGAQETQYF.

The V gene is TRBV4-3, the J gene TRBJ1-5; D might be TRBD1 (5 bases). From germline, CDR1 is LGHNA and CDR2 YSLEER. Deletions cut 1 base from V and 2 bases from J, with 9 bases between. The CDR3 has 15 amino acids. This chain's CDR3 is CASSQGRDRNQPQHF. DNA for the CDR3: TGCGCCAGCAGCCAAGGGAGGGACCGCAATCAGCCCCAGCATTTT.

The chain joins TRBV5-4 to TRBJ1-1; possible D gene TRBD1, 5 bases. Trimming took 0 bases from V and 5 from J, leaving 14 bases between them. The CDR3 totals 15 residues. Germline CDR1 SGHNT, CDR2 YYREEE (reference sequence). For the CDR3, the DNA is TGTGCCAGCAGCTTGGTTTGGGGGGGGAAGACTGAAGCTTTCTTT. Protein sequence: CASSLVWGGKTEAFF.

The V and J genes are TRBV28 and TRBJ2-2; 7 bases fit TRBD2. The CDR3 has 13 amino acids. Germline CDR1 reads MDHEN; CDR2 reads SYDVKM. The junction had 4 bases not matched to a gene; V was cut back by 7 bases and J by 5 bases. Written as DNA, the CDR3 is TGTGCCAGCAAGAACGGGGGGACCGGGGAGCTGTTTTTT. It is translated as CASKNGGTGELFF.

The CDR3 loop is CASSQTRGGTEAFF. As DNA, the CDR3 is TGTGCCAGCAGTCAAACTCGGGGGGGCACTGAAGCTTTCTTT. The chain carries TRBV6-5 and TRBJ1-1, with a tentative D call TRBD1 (5 bases). V was trimmed by 5 bases and J by 4 bases, leaving 14 bases between them. The CDR3 is 14 residues long. The V gene's germline CDR1 is MNHEY and CDR2 SVGAGI.

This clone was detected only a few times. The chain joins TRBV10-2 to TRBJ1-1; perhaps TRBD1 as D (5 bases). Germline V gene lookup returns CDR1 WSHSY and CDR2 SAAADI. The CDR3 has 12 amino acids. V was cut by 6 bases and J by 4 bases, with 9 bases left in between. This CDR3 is CASSHGGTEAFF. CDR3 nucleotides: TGCGCCAGCAGCCACGGGGGCACTGAAGCTTTCTTT.

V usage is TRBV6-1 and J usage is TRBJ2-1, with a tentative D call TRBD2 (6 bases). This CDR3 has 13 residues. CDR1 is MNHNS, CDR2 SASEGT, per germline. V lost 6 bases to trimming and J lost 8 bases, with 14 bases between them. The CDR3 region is CASSERGFDEQFF. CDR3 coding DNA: TGTGCCAGCAGCGAACGGGGGTTCGATGAGCAGTTCTTC.

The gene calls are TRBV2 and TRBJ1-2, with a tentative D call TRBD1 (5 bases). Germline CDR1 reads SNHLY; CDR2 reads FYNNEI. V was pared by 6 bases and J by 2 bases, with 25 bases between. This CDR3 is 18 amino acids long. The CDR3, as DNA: TGTGCCAGCAGACGACTCTTGGGGCTGTGGAGTAACAACTATGGCTACACCTTC. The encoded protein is CASRRLLGLWSNNYGYTF.

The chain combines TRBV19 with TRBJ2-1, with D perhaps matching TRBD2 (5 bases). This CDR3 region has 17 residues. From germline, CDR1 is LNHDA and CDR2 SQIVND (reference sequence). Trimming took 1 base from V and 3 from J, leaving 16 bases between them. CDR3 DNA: TGTGCCAGTAGTATAGTACTCCTAGCATTACACTACAATGAGCAGTTCTTC. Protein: CASSIVLLALHYNEQFF.

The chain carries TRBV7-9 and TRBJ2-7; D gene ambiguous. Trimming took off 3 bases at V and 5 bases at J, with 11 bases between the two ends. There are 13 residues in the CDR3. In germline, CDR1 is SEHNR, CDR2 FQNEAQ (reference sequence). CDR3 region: CASSFPEENEQYF. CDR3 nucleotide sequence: TGTGCCAGCAGCTTCCCCGAAGAGAACGAGCAGTACTTC.

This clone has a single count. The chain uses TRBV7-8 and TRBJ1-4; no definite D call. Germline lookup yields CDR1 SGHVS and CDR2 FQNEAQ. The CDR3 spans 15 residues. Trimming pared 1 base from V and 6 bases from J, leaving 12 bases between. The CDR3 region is CASSLDLRRDEKLFF. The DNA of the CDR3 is TGTGCCAGCAGCTTAGATCTTAGAAGAGATGAAAAACTGTTTTTT.

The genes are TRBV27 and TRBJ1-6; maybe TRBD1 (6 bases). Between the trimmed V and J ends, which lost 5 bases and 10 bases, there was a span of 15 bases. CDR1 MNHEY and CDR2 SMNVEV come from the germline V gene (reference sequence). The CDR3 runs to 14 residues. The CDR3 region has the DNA TGTGCCAGCAGTCCAGGACAGTGGAAATCACCCCTCCACTTT. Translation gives CASSPGQWKSPLHF.

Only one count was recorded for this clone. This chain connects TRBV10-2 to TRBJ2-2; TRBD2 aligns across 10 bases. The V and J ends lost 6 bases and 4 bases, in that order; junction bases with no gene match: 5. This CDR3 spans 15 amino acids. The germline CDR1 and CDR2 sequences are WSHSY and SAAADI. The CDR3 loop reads CASSHTSGATGELFF. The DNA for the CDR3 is TGCGCCAGCAGCCACACTAGCGGGGCCACCGGGGAGCTGTTTTTT.

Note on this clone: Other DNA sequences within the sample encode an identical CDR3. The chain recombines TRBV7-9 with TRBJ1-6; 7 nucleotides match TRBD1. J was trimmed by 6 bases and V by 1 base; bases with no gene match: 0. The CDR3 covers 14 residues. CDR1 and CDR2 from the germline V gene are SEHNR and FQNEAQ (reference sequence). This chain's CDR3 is CASSLDRGNSPLHF. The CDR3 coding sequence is TGTGCCAGCAGCTTAGACAGGGGTAATTCACCCCTCCACTTT.

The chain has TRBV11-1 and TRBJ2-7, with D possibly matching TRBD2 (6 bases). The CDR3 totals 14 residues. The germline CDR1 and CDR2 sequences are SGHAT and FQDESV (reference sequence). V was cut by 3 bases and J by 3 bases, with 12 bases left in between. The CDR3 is CASSLGGSDYEQYF. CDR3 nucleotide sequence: TGTGCCAGCAGCTTGGGGGGATCGGACTACGAGCAGTACTTC.

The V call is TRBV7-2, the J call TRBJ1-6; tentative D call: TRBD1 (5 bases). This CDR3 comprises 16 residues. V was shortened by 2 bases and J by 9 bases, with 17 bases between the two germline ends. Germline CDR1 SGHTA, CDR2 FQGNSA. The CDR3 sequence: CASSLSTAYRSSPLHF. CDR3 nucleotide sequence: TGTGCCAGCAGCTTATCGACAGCATACCGATCTTCACCCCTCCACTTT. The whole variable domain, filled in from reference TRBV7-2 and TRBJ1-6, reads GAGVSQSPSNKVTEKGKDVELRCDPISGHTALYWYRQSLGQGLEFLIYFQGNSAPDKSGLPSDRFSAERTGGSVSTLTIQRTQQEDSAVYLCASSLSTAYRSSPLHFGNGTRLTVT.

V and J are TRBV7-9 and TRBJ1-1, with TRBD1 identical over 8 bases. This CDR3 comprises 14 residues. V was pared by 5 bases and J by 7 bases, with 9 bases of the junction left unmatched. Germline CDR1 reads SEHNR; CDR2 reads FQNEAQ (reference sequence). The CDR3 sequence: CASSARTGTIEAFF. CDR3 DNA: TGTGCCAGCAGCGCAAGGACAGGGACCATTGAAGCTTTCTTT.

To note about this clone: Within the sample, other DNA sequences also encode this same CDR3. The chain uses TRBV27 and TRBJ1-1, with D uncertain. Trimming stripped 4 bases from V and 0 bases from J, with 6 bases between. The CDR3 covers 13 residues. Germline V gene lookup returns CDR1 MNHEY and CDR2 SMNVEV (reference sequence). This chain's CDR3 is CASSYRLNTEAFF. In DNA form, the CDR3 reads TGTGCCAGCAGTTATCGGTTGAACACTGAAGCTTTCTTT.

CDR3 DNA sequence: TGCGCCAGCAGCCGGACTAGCGGGGACGTCGGGGAGCTGTTTTTT. Protein product: CASSRTSGDVGELFF. The chain uses TRBV5-1 and TRBJ2-2; TRBD2 matches 12 bases. This CDR3 contains 15 residues. Germline values: CDR1 SGHRS, CDR2 YFSETQ. With 4 bases clipped from V and 7 bases from J, the junction kept 5 bases outside the gene matches.

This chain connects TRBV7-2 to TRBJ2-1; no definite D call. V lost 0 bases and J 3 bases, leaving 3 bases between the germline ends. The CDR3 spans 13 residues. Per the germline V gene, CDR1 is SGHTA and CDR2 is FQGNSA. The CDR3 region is CASSLALYNEQFF. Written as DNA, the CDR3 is TGTGCCAGCAGCTTAGCCCTCTACAATGAGCAGTTCTTC.

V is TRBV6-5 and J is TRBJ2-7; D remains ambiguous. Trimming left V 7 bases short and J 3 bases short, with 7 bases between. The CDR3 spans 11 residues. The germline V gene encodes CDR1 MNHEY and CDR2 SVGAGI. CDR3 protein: CASTSSYEQYF. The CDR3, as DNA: TGTGCCAGCACCTCCAGCTACGAGCAGTACTTC.

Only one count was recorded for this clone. CDR3 in DNA: TGCGCCAGCAGCGGAGCGGGGGTGATTTCGAACACCGGGGAGCTGTTTTTT. Protein sequence: CASSGAGVISNTGELFF. The chain recombines TRBV5-1 with TRBJ2-2, with TRBD2 identical over 8 bases. The V gene end was trimmed by 4 bases and the J gene end by 0 bases; junction bases not matched to a gene: 8. The CDR3 has 17 amino acids. The germline CDR1 and CDR2 sequences are SGHRS and YFSETQ.

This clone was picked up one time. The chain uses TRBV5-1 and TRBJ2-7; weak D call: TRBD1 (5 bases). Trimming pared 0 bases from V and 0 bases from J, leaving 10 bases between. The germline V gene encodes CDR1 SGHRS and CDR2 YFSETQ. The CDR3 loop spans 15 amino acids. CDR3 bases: TGCGCCAGCAGCTTGGCCACAGGCAGCTCCTACGAGCAGTACTTC. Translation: CASSLATGSSYEQYF.

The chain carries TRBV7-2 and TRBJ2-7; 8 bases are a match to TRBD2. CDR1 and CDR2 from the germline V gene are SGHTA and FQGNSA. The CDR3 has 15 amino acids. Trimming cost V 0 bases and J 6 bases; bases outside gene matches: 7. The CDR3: CASSLAVAGTAEQYF. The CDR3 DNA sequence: TGTGCCAGCAGCTTAGCAGTAGCGGGGACCGCCGAGCAGTACTTC.

The CDR3 sequence is CAWSVLVSREGVTNEKLFF. CDR3 bases: TGTGCCTGGAGTGTACTAGTCTCCCGGGAGGGGGTGACTAATGAAAAACTGTTTTTT. The chain employs TRBV30 and TRBJ1-4; tentatively, D is TRBD1 (6 bases). Trimming took off 0 bases at V and 2 bases at J, with 22 bases between the two ends. Per germline, CDR1 GTSNPN and CDR2 SVGIG (reference sequence). The CDR3 length is 19 residues.

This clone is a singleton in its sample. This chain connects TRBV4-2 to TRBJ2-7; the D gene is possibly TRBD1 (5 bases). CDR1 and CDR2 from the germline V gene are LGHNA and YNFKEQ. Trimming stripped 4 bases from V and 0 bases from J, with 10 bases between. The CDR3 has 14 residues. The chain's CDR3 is CASSLRTPSYEQYF. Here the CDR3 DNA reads TGTGCCAGCAGCCTTAGGACACCCTCCTACGAGCAGTACTTC.

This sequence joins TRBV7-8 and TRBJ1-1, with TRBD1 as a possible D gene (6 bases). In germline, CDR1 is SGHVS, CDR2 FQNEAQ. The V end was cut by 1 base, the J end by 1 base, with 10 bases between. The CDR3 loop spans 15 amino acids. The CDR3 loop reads CASSLEVGGNTEAFF. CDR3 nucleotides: TGTGCCAGCAGCTTAGAGGTAGGGGGGAACACTGAAGCTTTCTTT. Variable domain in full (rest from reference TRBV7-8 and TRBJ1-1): GAGVSQSPRYKVAKRGQDVALRCDPISGHVSLFWYQQALGQGPEFLTYFQNEAQLDKSGLPSDRFFAERPEGSVSTLKIQRTQQEDSAVYLCASSLEVGGNTEAFFGQGTRLTVV.